This T cell receptor (beta chain) stems from a study of OX40 agonist ivuxolimab in advanced cancers. Using immunoSEQ multiplex PCR, the repertoire was profiled, and TCRdb retains in-frame clones only, with some absent. This table has about 110,000 clones, 90% appearing once. From germline, CDR1 is SGHAT and CDR2 FQNNGV. Trimming removed 1 base from V and 5 bases from J; junction bases left unmatched: 5. This CDR3 is built from 15 residues. The chain joins TRBV11-2 to TRBJ2-5; TRBD1 aligns across 9 bases. This sample comprised CD4+ or CD8+ T cells sorted from blood, obtained in a trial of the OX40 agonist ivuxolimab. The clonotype originates from an adult with an advanced solid tumor such as melanoma, head and neck, liver or kidney cancer. CDR3 sequence reads: CASSLGGQGYETQYF. The CDR3 DNA reads TGTGCCAGCAGCTTAGGGGGACAGGGATACGAGACCCAGTACTTC.